The rows below give T cell receptor beta chains drawn from one sample of a study of regulatory T cells in long-lasting Graves disease. TCRdb fed the multiplex PCR reads into MiXCR, producing one record per CDR3 protein. Here the sample spans some 600,000 distinct CDR3 sequences, about 16% being singletons. These records were also assigned to another study, of T cells in Graves' hyperthyroidism and ophthalmopathy.

This specimen consisted of peripheral blood mononuclear cells (PBMCs), obtained at new diagnosis, from a patient treated with antithyroid drugs. The receptor source for this set is a young man with Graves disease. The CDR3 runs from the conserved cysteine through the conserved F or W. Each record gives: J gene, D gene, CDR3 length, V gene, clone size, CDR3 DNA, CDR3 protein. D genes are given only for firm matches. Expanded clones are given a class, and other clones once, few, many or no size at all.

TRBJ1-5	NA	14	TRBV25-1	few	TGTGCCAGCAGTGATGGGTGGAGCAATCAGCCCCAGCATTTT	CASSDGWSNQPQHF
TRBJ2-7	TRBD2	16	TRBV28	many	TGTGCCAGCAGTTTCATACGACTAGCGGGAAGCCACGAGCAGTACTTC	CASSFIRLAGSHEQYF
TRBJ2-1	TRBD2	20	TRBV3-1	many	TGTGCCAGCAGCCAACCTGGGCTAGCGGGAGGTTGGGGATCCTACAATGAGCAGTTCTTC	CASSQPGLAGGWGSYNEQFF
TRBJ2-5	TRBD2	14	TRBV5-4	NA	TGTGCCAGCAGCCGACGGGAGGCCCAAGAGACCCAGTACTTC	CASSRREAQETQYF
TRBJ2-7	NA	15	TRBV9	few	TGTGCCAGCAGCGTAGACCCTAAAGGGTCCTACGAGCAGTACTTC	CASSVDPKGSYEQYF
TRBJ1-1	NA	15	TRBV5-1	many	TGCGCCAGCAGCTTGGGGGCCAGCTTAAACACTGAAGCTTTCTTT	CASSLGASLNTEAFF
TRBJ1-6	NA	11	TRBV30	NA	NA	CAWGTGTVGHF
TRBJ1-5	NA	15	TRBV5-6	NA	TGTGCCAGCAGCGACCGAGGGATTAGCAATCAGCCCCAGCATTTT	CASSDRGISNQPQHF
TRBJ2-1	NA	15	TRBV19	NA	TGTGCCAGTAGTATAGATGGGGGATACTACAATGAGCAGTTCTTC	CASSIDGGYYNEQFF
TRBJ2-4	TRBD2	16	TRBV7-8	few	TGTGCCAGCAGCCAGGCGACTAGCGGGCACAAAAACATTCAGTACTTC	CASSQATSGHKNIQYF
TRBJ2-1	TRBD2	18	TRBV12-3/TRBV12-4	many	TGTGCCAGCAGTTATGGACTAGCGGGAGTAGGGAGGGGGGATGAGCAGTTCTTC	CASSYGLAGVGRGDEQFF
TRBJ1-2	NA	12	TRBV3-1	many	TGTGCCAGCAGCCAGGGGTACTATGGCTACACCTTC	CASSQGYYGYTF
TRBJ1-1	NA	12	TRBV7-9	many	TGTGCCAGCAGCCACCCGGGGTCTGAAGCTTTCTTT	CASSHPGSEAFF
TRBJ1-2	TRBD1	15	TRBV12-3/TRBV12-4	many	TGTGCCAGCAGTAGTTTGGACAGGGGCTACTATGGCTACACCTTC	CASSSLDRGYYGYTF
TRBJ2-7	NA	14	TRBV20-1	NA	TGCAGTGCTAAACCCCACTGGACAGTCTACGAGCAGTACTTC	CSAKPHWTVYEQYF
TRBJ1-4	TRBD1	15	TRBV13	few	TGTGCCAGCAGCACACGTCGGGACAGGGGTGAAAAACTGTTTTTT	CASSTRRDRGEKLFF
TRBJ1-2	NA	13	TRBV6-9	NA	TGTGCCAGCAGTTACGACGCGGCTGGTGGCTACACCTTC	CASSYDAAGGYTF